The 6 T cell receptor beta chains presented below share a single source sample, sequenced in a study of OX40 agonist ivuxolimab in advanced cancers. Produced via immunoSEQ multiplex PCR; TCRdb's table is partial and in-frame only. The sample lists tens of thousands of clones, approximately 90% seen once, with 0.65% to 0.7% in the top ten. Sequencing used CD4+ or CD8+ T cells sorted from blood, obtained in a trial of the OX40 agonist ivuxolimab. Source of these receptors: an adult with an advanced solid tumor such as melanoma, head and neck, liver or kidney cancer.

This clone was detected only once. V gene TRBV30 combines with J gene TRBJ2-3, with 16 bases identical to TRBD2. Germline CDR1 is GTSNPN and CDR2 is SVGIG (reference sequence). The V segment lost 3 bases and the J segment 5 bases; nucleotides outside the gene matches: 5. This CDR3 spans 16 amino acids. CDR3 DNA: TGTGCCTGGAGCGGGGGACTAGCGGGAGGGGGAGATACGCAGTATTTT. Translated, it gives CAWSGGLAGGGDTQYF.

The rearrangement links TRBV27 to TRBJ2-7, with 7 bases aligning to TRBD1. CDR3 length: 13 residues. Trimming took 6 bases from V and 3 from J; bases not matched to a gene: 5. CDR1 MNHEY and CDR2 SMNVEV come from the germline V gene (reference sequence). The CDR3 region is CASSPTGHYEQYF. DNA of the CDR3: TGTGCCAGCAGCCCGACAGGGCACTACGAGCAGTACTTC.

This chain links TRBV19 with TRBJ2-5; TRBD1 matches at 7 bases. The V segment lost 7 bases and the J segment 5 bases; nucleotides outside the gene matches: 7. The CDR3 sequence is 13 residues long. Germline V CDR1 and CDR2: LNHDA, SQIVND (reference sequence). The CDR3 nucleotides read TGTGCCAGTAAGCGAGGGGGCGCGGAGACCCAGTACTTC. It encodes CASKRGGAETQYF.

This chain uses TRBV6-4 with TRBJ2-2; 9 positions agree with TRBD1. V was pared by 4 bases and J by 0 bases, with 21 bases of the junction left unmatched. The CDR3 length is 22 residues. Germline lookup yields CDR1 MRHNA and CDR2 SNTAGT. In nucleotides, the CDR3 is TGTGCCAGCAGTGCCTCCTTACCCCCCGGGACAGGGCCCTTCGCGAACACCGGGGAGCTGTTTTTT. It is translated as CASSASLPPGTGPFANTGELFF.

The CDR3 protein is CASSPGTGKNTEAFF. CDR3 in DNA: TGTGCCAGCTCACCCGGGACAGGGAAGAACACTGAAGCTTTCTTT. The chain employs TRBV18 and TRBJ1-1; 9 positions agree with TRBD1. The CDR3 loop spans 15 amino acids. J was trimmed by 1 base and V by 3 bases; bases with no gene match: 3. Germline CDR1 KGHSH, CDR2 LQKENI.

The chain has TRBV9 and TRBJ1-2; a weak D match, TRBD1 (5 bases). Trimming took off 0 bases at V and 8 bases at J, with 14 bases between the two ends. This CDR3 has 14 amino acids. CDR1 is SGDLS and CDR2 is YYNGEE in the germline V gene. For the CDR3, the DNA is TGTGCCAGCAGCGTAGAAGGGGAGGTCGGGGGCTACACCTTC. It codes for CASSVEGEVGGYTF.